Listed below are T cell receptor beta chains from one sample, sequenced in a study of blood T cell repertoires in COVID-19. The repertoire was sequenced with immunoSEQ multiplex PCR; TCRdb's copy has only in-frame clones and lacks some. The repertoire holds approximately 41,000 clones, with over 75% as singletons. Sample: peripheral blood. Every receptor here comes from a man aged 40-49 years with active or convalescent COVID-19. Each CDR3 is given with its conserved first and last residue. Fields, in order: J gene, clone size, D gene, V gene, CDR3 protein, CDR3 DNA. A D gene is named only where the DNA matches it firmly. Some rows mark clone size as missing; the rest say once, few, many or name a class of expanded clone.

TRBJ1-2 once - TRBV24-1 CATSDRTQNYGYTF TGTGCCACCAGTGATAGGACACAGAACTATGGCTACACCTTC
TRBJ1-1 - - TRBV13 CASSLGASGFREAFF TGTGCCAGCAGCTTAGGCGCCTCGGGGTTCAGGGAAGCTTTCTTT
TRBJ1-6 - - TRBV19 CASRNPGNSPLHF TGTGCCAGTAGAAATCCGGGAAATTCACCCCTCCACTTT
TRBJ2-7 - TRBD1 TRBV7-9 CASRPDRDGEQYF TGTGCCAGCAGACCCGACAGGGACGGCGAGCAGTACTTC
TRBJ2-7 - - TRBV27 CASSFDYRGYEQYF TGTGCCAGCAGTTTTGACTACCGAGGCTACGAGCAGTACTTC
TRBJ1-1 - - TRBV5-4 CASSLMTVMNTEAFF TGTGCCAGCAGCTTAATGACAGTCATGAACACTGAAGCTTTCTTT
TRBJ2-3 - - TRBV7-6 CASSLRGAGDTQYF TGTGCCAGCAGCTTAAGAGGAGCGGGAGATACGCAGTATTTT
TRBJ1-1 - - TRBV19 CASSILSGTEAFF TGTGCCAGTAGTATACTAAGCGGGACTGAAGCTTTCTTT
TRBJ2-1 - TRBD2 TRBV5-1 CASSFGDYRGEEQFF TGCGCCAGCAGCTTCGGGGACTACCGAGGAGAAGAGCAGTTCTTC
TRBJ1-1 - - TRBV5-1 CASGYRLGEGTEAFF TGCGCCAGCGGTTATCGGTTAGGGGAAGGAACTGAAGCTTTCTTT
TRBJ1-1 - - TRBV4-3 CASSPLEAGTEAFF TGCGCCAGCAGCCCCCTGGAGGCCGGAACTGAAGCTTTCTTT
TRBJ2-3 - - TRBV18 CASSRERGTDTQYF TGTGCCAGCTCCCGGGAACGGGGCACAGATACGCAGTATTTT
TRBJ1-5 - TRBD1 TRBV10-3 CATMTGVGNQPQHF TGTGCCACCATGACAGGGGTAGGCAACCAGCCCCAGCATTTT
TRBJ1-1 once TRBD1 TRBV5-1 CASSTGQEVGNTEAFF TGCGCCAGCAGCACAGGACAGGAGGTGGGGAACACTGAAGCTTTCTTT
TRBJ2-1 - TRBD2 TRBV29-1 CSVAAGSGRNPTEQFF TGCAGCGTTGCCGCTGGGAGCGGGAGGAATCCCACTGAGCAGTTCTTC
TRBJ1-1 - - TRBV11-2 CASIPGAANTEAFF TGTGCCAGCATACCTGGGGCAGCGAACACTGAAGCTTTCTTT
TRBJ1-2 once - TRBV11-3 CASSLGGYGYTF TGTGCCAGCAGCTTAGGCGGCTATGGCTACACCTTC
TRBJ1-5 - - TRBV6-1 CASSEQDLSNQPQHF TGTGCCAGCAGTGAACAGGATCTTAGCAATCAGCCCCAGCATTTT
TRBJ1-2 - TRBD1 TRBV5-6 CASSWGTGISEEGYTF TGTGCCAGCAGCTGGGGGACAGGGATATCCGAGGAGGGCTACACCTTC
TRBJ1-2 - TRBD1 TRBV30 CAWRLSGGGYTF TGTGCCTGGAGGCTATCAGGGGGCGGCTACACCTTC
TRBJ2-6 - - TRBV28 CASTDGSTGANVLTF TGTGCCAGCACCGACGGGAGCACGGGGGCCAACGTCCTGACTTTC
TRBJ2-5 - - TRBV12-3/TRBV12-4 CASSFEGETQYF TGTGCCAGCAGTTTTGAGGGTGAGACCCAGTACTTC
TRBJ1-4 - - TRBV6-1 CASSELDEKLFF TGTGCCAGCAGTGAACTCGATGAAAAACTGTTTTTT
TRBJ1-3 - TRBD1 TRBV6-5 CASSYDRGFGNTIYF TGTGCCAGCAGTTACGACAGGGGGTTTGGAAACACCATATATTTT
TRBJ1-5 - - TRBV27 CASSFGGYSNQPQHF TGTGCCAGCAGTTTCGGGGGTTATAGCAATCAGCCCCAGCATTTT
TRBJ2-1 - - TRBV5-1 CASSLGRNYNEQFF TGCGCCAGCAGCTTGGGGAGAAACTACAATGAGCAGTTCTTC
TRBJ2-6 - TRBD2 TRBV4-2 CASSQPLAGGPGANVLTF TGTGCCAGCAGCCAGCCACTAGCGGGGGGGCCTGGGGCCAACGTCCTGACTTTC
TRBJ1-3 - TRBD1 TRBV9 CASSGGQGSGNTIYF TGTGCCAGCAGCGGCGGACAGGGCTCTGGAAACACCATATATTTT
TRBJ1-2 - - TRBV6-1 CASSEAAGGRGGYTF TGTGCCAGCAGTGAAGCGGCCGGGGGGCGCGGTGGCTACACCTTC
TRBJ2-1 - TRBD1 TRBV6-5 CASSSNRGLSYNEQFF TGTGCCAGCAGTTCCAACAGGGGCCTCTCCTACAATGAGCAGTTCTTC
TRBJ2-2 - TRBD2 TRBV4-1 CASSQDRSGGDRTGELFF TGCGCCAGCAGCCAAGATAGAAGCGGGGGGGATCGCACCGGGGAGCTGTTTTTT
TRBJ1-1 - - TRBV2 CASGYRDKGTIDMNTEAFF TGTGCCAGCGGGTACCGGGACAAGGGGACTATAGACATGAACACTGAAGCTTTCTTT
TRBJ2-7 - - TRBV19 CASSYQGSYEQYF TGTGCCAGTTCTTACCAGGGCTCCTACGAGCAGTACTTC
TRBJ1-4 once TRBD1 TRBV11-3 CASSPGQERREKLFF TGTGCCAGCAGCCCGGGACAGGAACGACGGGAAAAACTGTTTTTT
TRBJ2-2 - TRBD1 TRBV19 CASSIDGATGGLGELFF TGTGCCAGTAGTATAGATGGGGCGACAGGGGGGCTCGGGGAGCTGTTTTTT
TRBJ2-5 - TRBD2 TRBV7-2 CASSLRPGGSGIVKTQYF TGTGCCAGCAGCTTGAGGCCCGGGGGGTCGGGCATTGTGAAGACCCAGTACTTC
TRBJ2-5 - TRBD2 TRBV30 CAWSVLIAGGQETQYF TGTGCCTGGAGTGTACTTATAGCGGGGGGGCAAGAGACCCAGTACTTC
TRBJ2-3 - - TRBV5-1 CASSLQGGSTDTQYF TGCGCCAGCAGCCTACAGGGCGGTAGCACAGATACGCAGTATTTT
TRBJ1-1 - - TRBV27 CASSWRGAGGAFF TGTGCCAGCAGTTGGAGGGGCGCTGGTGGAGCTTTCTTT
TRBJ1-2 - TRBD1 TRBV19 CASSGTGTNYGYTF TGTGCCAGTAGTGGGACAGGGACTAACTATGGCTACACCTTC
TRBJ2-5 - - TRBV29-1 CSVEDDFRMWAQYF TGCAGCGTTGAAGATGACTTCCGAATGTGGGCCCAGTACTTC
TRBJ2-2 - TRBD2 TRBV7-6 CASSPRIAGEPGELFF TGTGCCAGCAGCCCAAGGATAGCGGGAGAACCCGGGGAGCTGTTTTTT
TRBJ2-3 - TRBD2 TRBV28 CASSFTGGAPDTQYF TGTGCCAGCAGTTTCACCGGGGGGGCCCCAGATACGCAGTATTTT
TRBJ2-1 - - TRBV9 CASSPPGQGFINEQFF TGTGCCAGCAGCCCCCCCGGGCAGGGATTCATCAATGAGCAGTTCTTC
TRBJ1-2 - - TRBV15 CATSTQGQQQLLYGYTF TGTGCCACCAGCACCCAGGGGCAACAGCAGCTTCTCTATGGCTACACCTTC
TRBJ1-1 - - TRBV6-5 CASSYSSRLGAKGAFF TGTGCCAGCAGTTACTCGTCCCGTTTGGGGGCAAAGGGAGCTTTCTTT
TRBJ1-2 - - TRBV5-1 CASSLVGSPHYGYTF TGCGCCAGCAGCTTGGTTGGCAGTCCACACTATGGCTACACCTTC